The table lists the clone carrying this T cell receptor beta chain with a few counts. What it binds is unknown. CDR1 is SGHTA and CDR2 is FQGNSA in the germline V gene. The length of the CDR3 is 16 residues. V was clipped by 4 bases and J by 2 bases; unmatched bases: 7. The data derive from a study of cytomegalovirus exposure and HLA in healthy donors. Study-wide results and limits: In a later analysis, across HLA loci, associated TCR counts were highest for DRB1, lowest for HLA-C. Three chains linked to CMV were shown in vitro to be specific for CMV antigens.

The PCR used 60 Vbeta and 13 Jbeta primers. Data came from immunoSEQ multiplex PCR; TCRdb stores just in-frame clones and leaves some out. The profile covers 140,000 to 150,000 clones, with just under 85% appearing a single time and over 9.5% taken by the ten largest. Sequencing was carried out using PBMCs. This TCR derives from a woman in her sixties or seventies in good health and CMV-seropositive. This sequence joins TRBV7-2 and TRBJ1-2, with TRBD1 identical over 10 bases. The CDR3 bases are TGTGCCAGCAGCTATGCCCGACAGGGGGCGAACTATGGCTACACCTTC. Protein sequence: CASSYARQGANYGYTF.